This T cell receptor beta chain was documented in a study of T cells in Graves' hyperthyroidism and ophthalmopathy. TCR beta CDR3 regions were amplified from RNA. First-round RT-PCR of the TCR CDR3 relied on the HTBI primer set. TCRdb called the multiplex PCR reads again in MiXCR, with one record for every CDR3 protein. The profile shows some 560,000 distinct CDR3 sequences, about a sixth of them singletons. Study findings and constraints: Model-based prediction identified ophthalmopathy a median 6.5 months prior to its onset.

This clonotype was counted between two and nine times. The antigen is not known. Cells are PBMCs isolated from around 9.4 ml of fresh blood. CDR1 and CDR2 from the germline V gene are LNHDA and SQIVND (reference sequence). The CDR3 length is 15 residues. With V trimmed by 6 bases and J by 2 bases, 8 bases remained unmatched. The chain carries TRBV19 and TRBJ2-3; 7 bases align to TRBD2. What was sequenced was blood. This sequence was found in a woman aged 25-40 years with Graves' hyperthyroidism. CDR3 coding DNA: TGTGCCAGTAGCCAACTAGCGCACCACACAGATACGCAGTATTTT. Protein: CASSQLAHHTDTQYF.